Below, 17 T cell receptor beta chains from the same sample are listed, as sequenced in a study of CD8+ T cells in alopecia areata (dated by TCRdb to about 2018). Library creation used the immunoSEQ multiplex PCR assay. RNA was extracted from all samples and reverse transcribed into cDNA, which served as template for TCR sequencing. TCRdb obtained this table from immuneACCESS and retained in-frame rearrangements with V and J assigned. These tables miss some clones; where compared with another copy, unresolved V genes account for less than half of the shortfall, and the remainder is unexplained. Recorded for this sample are about 97,000 clones; 41% of them occurred a single time. About 1.2% of the sample goes to the ten largest clones. Sequenced material: CD4+ T cells sorted from blood. These receptor sequences come from a human donor with alopecia areata.

CDR3 in amino acids: CASSQEGRLAGSYEQYF. The CDR3 DNA reads TGCGCCAGCAGCCAAGAGGGAAGGCTAGCGGGATCCTACGAGCAGTACTTC. The chain combines TRBV4-1 with TRBJ2-7; 9 bases match TRBD2. The J segment lost 1 base and the V segment lost 0 bases, leaving 7 bases of the junction unmatched. This CDR3 region has 17 residues. Germline V gene sequence: CDR1 MGHRA, CDR2 YSYEKL.

The chain combines TRBV6-5 with TRBJ2-5; D gene unclear. The CDR3 spans 12 residues. The V gene lost 0 bases and the J gene lost 5 bases, with 4 bases spanning the gap. Germline values: CDR1 MNHEY, CDR2 SVGAGI. CDR3 DNA: TGTGCCAGCAGTTACTCTGGGGAGACCCAGTACTTC. Residues: CASSYSGETQYF.

This clone was observed a few times. J is TRBJ2-3 and V is TRBV30; 14 nucleotides align to TRBD2. Unmatched junction bases numbered 14, after V lost 3 bases and J lost 3 bases. Germline V gene lookup returns CDR1 GTSNPN and CDR2 SVGIG (reference sequence). The CDR3 has 19 residues. CDR3 sequence reads: CAWRTGLAGEPRRTDTQYF. The CDR3 region has the DNA TGTGCCTGGAGAACGGGACTAGCGGGGGAGCCCCGTAGAACAGATACGCAGTATTTT.

CDR3 DNA: TGTGCCACCAGCAGGGGGACAGGGTTCGAGCAGTACTTC. Translated: CATSRGTGFEQYF. The V gene is TRBV15, the J gene TRBJ2-7; the match to TRBD1 covers 9 bases. CDR3 length: 13 amino acids. Germline CDR1 and CDR2: LNHNV and YYDKDF (reference sequence). After removal of 3 bases from V and 6 bases from J, the junction contained 3 bases not matched to a gene.

The table lists this clone with a few counts. The rearrangement uses TRBV4-1 and TRBJ2-4, with TRBD1 matching 7 bases. Germline V gene lookup returns CDR1 MGHRA and CDR2 YSYEKL. The V and J ends lost 4 bases and 6 bases, in that order; junction bases with no gene match: 12. The CDR3 has 16 residues. The CDR3 nucleotides read TGCGCCAGCAGCCCCCATCCTGACAGGGCTAGAAACATTCAGTACTTC. The encoded protein is CASSPHPDRARNIQYF.

V usage is TRBV4-2 and J usage is TRBJ2-7, with D possibly TRBD2 on 5 matching bases. The CDR3 runs to 13 residues. Germline CDR1 reads LGHNA; CDR2 reads YNFKEQ. The V end was cut by 4 bases, the J end by 5 bases, with 12 bases between. The CDR3: CASSRTRGDEQYF. CDR3 bases: TGTGCCAGCAGCCGAACTAGAGGAGACGAGCAGTACTTC.

The chain employs TRBV6-5 and TRBJ1-1, with TRBD1 identical over 9 bases. With 5 bases clipped from V and 1 base from J, the junction kept 5 bases outside the gene matches. This CDR3 is 15 amino acids long. Germline values: CDR1 MNHEY, CDR2 SVGAGI. The CDR3 region has the DNA TGTGCCAGCAGTCCCTCGGGACAGGGGAACACTGAAGCTTTCTTT. It translates to CASSPSGQGNTEAFF.

This chain joins TRBV6-6 and TRBJ2-3, with a weak D call TRBD2 (6 bases). The CDR3 spans 13 residues. With 7 bases removed from V and 2 bases from J, the gap between germline ends came to 10 bases. Germline V CDR1 and CDR2: MNHNY, SVGAGI (reference sequence). The CDR3 DNA reads as TGTGCCAGCATGGGAGGCGTCACAGATACGCAGTATTTT. As protein: CASMGGVTDTQYF.

The chain couples TRBV7-2 to TRBJ1-2; D is undetermined. CDR1 is SGHTA and CDR2 is FQGNSA in the germline V gene. The CDR3 has 13 amino acids. Trimming removed 7 bases at V and 8 bases at J, with 17 bases between. The CDR3 loop is CASTAYYQWGYTF. CDR3 nucleotide sequence: TGTGCCAGCACGGCCTATTACCAGTGGGGCTACACCTTC.

In nucleotides, the CDR3 is TGCGCCAGCAGCTTGACGACAGGGGGATACAATGAGCAGTTCTTC. This sequence encodes CASSLTTGGYNEQFF. The chain combines TRBV5-1 with TRBJ2-1, with 9 nucleotides matching TRBD1. Germline CDR1 is SGHRS and CDR2 is YFSETQ. The CDR3 length is 15 residues. With V trimmed by 1 base and J by 4 bases, 3 bases remained unmatched.

This clone was detected only a few times. The chain carries TRBV19 and TRBJ1-1; TRBD1 is a possible D gene (5 bases). CDR3 length: 14 residues. Germline V CDR1 and CDR2: LNHDA, SQIVND (reference sequence). The V end lost 7 bases, the J end lost 10 bases, and 22 bases lay between the germline ends. The CDR3 DNA sequence: TGTGCCAGTACGGTACAGGCCACTGTGGGTGGAGCTTTCTTT. It yields the protein CASTVQATVGGAFF.

This clone has just a few counts. The chain employs TRBV7-8 and TRBJ2-3, with 11 bases aligning to TRBD2. Germline values: CDR1 SGHVS, CDR2 FQNEAQ. The V gene end was trimmed by 1 base and the J gene end by 2 bases; junction bases not matched to a gene: 5. The CDR3 has 17 amino acids. The CDR3 sequence: CASSLGASGGLTDTQYF. The CDR3 nucleotides read TGTGCCAGCAGCTTAGGGGCTAGCGGGGGGCTCACAGATACGCAGTATTTT.

The chain is built from TRBV7-3 and TRBJ1-1; no clear D gene. CDR1 is SGHTA and CDR2 is FQGTGA in the germline V gene. This CDR3 is 13 amino acids long. The ends were cut back, 2 bases at V and 2 bases at J, with 6 bases in the middle. The CDR3 DNA reads as TGTGCCAGCAGCTTATGGCAAAACACTGAAGCTTTCTTT. As protein: CASSLWQNTEAFF.

This chain links TRBV5-4 with TRBJ2-2; 11 bases fit TRBD2. In germline, CDR1 is SGHNT, CDR2 YYREEE (reference sequence). V lost 7 bases, J lost 6 bases, and 14 bases stayed unmatched. The CDR3 consists of 17 residues. CDR3 in DNA: TGTGCCAGCCAAGCGGGGGCTAGCGGGGGGATGGCCGGGGAGCTGTTTTTT. As protein: CASQAGASGGMAGELFF.

V and J are TRBV7-2 and TRBJ2-4; a weak D match, TRBD1 (6 bases). This CDR3 has 11 residues. The V end lost 8 bases, the J end lost 6 bases, and 8 bases lay between the germline ends. Looked up from germline, CDR1 is SGHTA and CDR2 is FQGNSA. This CDR3 reads CASSGANIQYF. CDR3 in DNA: TGTGCCAGCTCAGGGGCAAACATTCAGTACTTC.

The chain is built from TRBV7-2 and TRBJ2-3, with D possibly TRBD2 on 5 matching bases. From germline, CDR1 is SGHTA and CDR2 FQGNSA. This CDR3 comprises 13 residues. Trimming cost V 5 bases and J 9 bases, with 15 bases left between them. The CDR3 loop reads CASSPLRASTQYF. For the CDR3, the DNA is TGTGCCAGCAGCCCGTTGCGGGCTTCGACGCAGTATTTT.

The CDR3 is CAFTASGQGVETQYF. DNA for the CDR3: TGTGCCTTTACCGCATCCGGACAGGGGGTGGAGACCCAGTACTTC. V gene TRBV30 combines with J gene TRBJ2-5, with 10 bases aligning to TRBD1. This CDR3 contains 15 residues. Per germline, CDR1 GTSNPN and CDR2 SVGIG (reference sequence). The J segment lost 5 bases and the V segment lost 7 bases, leaving 13 bases of the junction unmatched.